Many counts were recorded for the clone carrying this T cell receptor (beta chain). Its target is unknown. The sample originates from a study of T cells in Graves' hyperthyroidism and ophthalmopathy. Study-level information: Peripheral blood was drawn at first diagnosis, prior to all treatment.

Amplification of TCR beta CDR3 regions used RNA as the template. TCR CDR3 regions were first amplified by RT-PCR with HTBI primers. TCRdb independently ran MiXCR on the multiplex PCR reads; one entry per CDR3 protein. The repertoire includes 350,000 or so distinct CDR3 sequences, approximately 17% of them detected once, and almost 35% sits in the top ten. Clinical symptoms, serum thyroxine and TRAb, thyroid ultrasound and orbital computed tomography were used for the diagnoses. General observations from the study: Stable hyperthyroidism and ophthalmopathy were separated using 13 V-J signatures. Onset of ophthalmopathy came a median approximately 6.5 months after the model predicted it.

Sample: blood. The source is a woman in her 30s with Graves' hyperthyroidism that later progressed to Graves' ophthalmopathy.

CDR3 in amino acids: CASSVQGGGTYEQYF. CDR3 bases: TGTGCCAGCAGCGTACAGGGGGGAGGCACCTACGAGCAGTACTTC. The rearrangement joins TRBV7-8 to TRBJ2-7; 8 bases match TRBD1. CDR1 and CDR2 (germline): SGHVS, FQNEAQ. The CDR3 length is 15 residues. Trimming at V came to 5 bases and at J to 2 bases, leaving 8 bases not matched to a gene.